This TCR beta chain was found in a study of blood T cells in healthy people across ages. Total RNA extracted from each sample amounted to at least 5 micrograms. Using a J-beta primer mix together with a sample-barcoded 5' primer, a second PCR was run for roughly 7 to 11 cycles. Samples each returned at least 3 million CDR3-containing paired-end reads. Using its own MiXCR run on the 5' RACE reads, TCRdb lists one record per CDR3 protein. The data contain 850,000 to 1,300,000 distinct CDR3 sequences, around 45% of them singletons. After removal of 6 bases from V and 9 bases from J, the junction contained 11 bases not matched to a gene. Germline V lookup: CDR1 SGDLS, CDR2 YYNGEE. The CDR3 covers 14 residues.

Sequencing was performed on blood. The clonotype comes from a woman in her sixties or seventies in good health. This chain uses TRBV9 with TRBJ2-1; 8 bases fit TRBD2. The CDR3 nucleotides read TGTGCCAGCACGACGGGAGGGCCCCCGGCTGAGCAGTTCTTC. As protein: CASTTGGPPAEQFF.